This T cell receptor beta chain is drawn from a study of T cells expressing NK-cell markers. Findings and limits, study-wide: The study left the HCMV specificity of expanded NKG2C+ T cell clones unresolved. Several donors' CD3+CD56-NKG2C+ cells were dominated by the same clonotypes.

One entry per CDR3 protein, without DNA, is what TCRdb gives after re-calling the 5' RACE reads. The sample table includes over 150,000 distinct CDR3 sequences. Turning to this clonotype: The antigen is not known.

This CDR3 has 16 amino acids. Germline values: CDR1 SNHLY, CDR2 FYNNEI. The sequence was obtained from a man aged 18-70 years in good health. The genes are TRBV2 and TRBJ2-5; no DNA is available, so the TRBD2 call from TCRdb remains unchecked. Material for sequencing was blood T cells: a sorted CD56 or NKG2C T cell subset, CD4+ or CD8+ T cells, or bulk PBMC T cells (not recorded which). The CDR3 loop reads CASSVWIAGGQETQYF.